This TCR beta chain came from a study of CXCR3-negative and CXCR3-positive naive CD8 T cells (dated by TCRdb to between 2017 and 2020). The study in broad terms: In total, 120 million to 150 million TRB reads were obtained, which works out to roughly 1.5 +/- 0.3 million reads per library. Diversity and physicochemical repertoire analyses were performed on about eleven donors pooled from two independent experiments. For the TRBV-TRBJ cluster analysis, the naive subsets came from 5 donors, while the memory cells came from 3 donors. What the authors observed across the whole study: Comparably high repertoire diversity was found in both naive subsets, whereas much lower repertoire diversity was found in memory CD8+ T cells. Compared with CXCR3-negative naive cells, CXCR3-positive naive cells had TRB CDR3s with higher hydrophobicity (lower Kidera factor 4), lower energy, and higher strength and volume indices. Naive CXCR3-negative and CXCR3-positive cells from the same donor showed similar TRBV-TRBJ usage, whereas memory cells showed distinct patterns. Because surface CD5, which has been linked to self-reactivity in mice, was comparable between naive subsets, TCR interaction strength was also inferred from TRB CDR3 physicochemical properties. CXCR3 expression partially decreased after cryopreservation, so most assays used freshly isolated PBMCs.

This clonotype is medium-sized (0.01 to 0.1%) by its frequency; no count is available. Its antigen remains undetermined. CDR1 LNHNV and CDR2 YYDKDF are derived from the germline V gene (reference sequence). Taken from cysteine to phenylalanine, the CDR3 has 16 residues. No DNA is recorded. For every CD8+ T cell subset, a few hundred thousand cells were flow-sorted straight into RLT lysis buffer, and each subset was sorted in triplicate. To keep memory contaminants out, a stringent definition of naive CD8+ T cells was applied: CD45RO-CCR7+CD27+CD95-. Peripheral blood mononuclear cells were isolated from buffy coats by standard density gradient centrifugation. Naive CXCR3-negative and CXCR3-positive CD8+ T cells were flow-sorted using a FACSAria III. Total RNA was extracted from sorted cells with an RNeasy Mini Kit. The instrument was a NextSeq 550. The Human TCR Profiling Kit (MiLaboratory) was used to make UMI-labeled 5' RACE TRB cDNA libraries. cDNA synthesis used the entire amount of extracted RNA, and PCR amplification then used the entire amount of cDNA produced. Libraries were prepared in parallel with an identical number of PCR cycles. The authors' analysis ran thus. MIGEC and MiXCR extracted about 50,000 +/- 10,000 unique UMI-labeled TRB cDNA molecules per library, requiring at least two reads per UMI. On average, each library contained approximately 40,000 +/- 10,000 functional in-frame TRB CDR3 nucleotide clonotypes without stop codons. After each sample was downsampled to 5000 UMI-labeled TRB molecules, VDJtools was used to calculate diversity metrics such as normalized Shannon-Wiener and Chao1. For the central five CDR3 residues, VDJtools calculated physicochemical properties weighted by clonotype size, namely interaction energy, strength, volume and Kidera factor 4. One entry per CDR3 protein sequence results from the TCRdb reprocessing of the reads, with DNA left out. It is TCRdb's table, rather than the study itself, that gives the V and J calls and clone size. This specimen's table enumerates 4,500 to 7,000 distinct CDR3 sequences. The ten largest account for 1% to 1.5% of the sample.

This receptor was taken from a human donor in good health. Some clones in this sample may be carry-over from other donors' samples. The sequenced material came from naive CXCR3- CD8+ T cells from blood. The cell subset or site label on this specimen signifies: CD45RO-CCR7+CD27+CD95- naive CD8+ T cells lacking CXCR3 (TNR3-). This chain is built from TRBV15 and TRBJ2-2; checking the TCRdb D call of TRBD1 is not possible without DNA. The CDR3 region has the sequence CATSLRTRGRTGELFF.